These 12 T cell receptor beta chains were sequenced from one sample in a study of blood T cell repertoires in COVID-19. The assay was immunoSEQ multiplex PCR, and TCRdb's table has in-frame clones only and misses some. In the table there are about 170,000 clones, about 87% of which are singletons. The sample comprised peripheral blood. All receptors come from a man in his late teens or twenties with active or convalescent COVID-19.

This clone was seen once. The chain has TRBV6-1 and TRBJ2-7; the match to TRBD2 covers 7 bases. The CDR3 has 14 amino acids. V was clipped by 2 bases and J by 5 bases; unmatched bases: 6. CDR1 and CDR2 (germline): MNHNS, SASEGT. CDR3 in amino acids: CASSEPRGTNEQYV. The CDR3 DNA is TGTGCCAGCAGTGAACCCCGGGGGACTAACGAGCAGTACGTC.

The J gene is TRBJ2-7, the V gene TRBV4-1, with D perhaps matching TRBD1 (5 bases). The CDR3 is made up of 15 amino acids. Germline CDR1 is MGHRA and CDR2 is YSYEKL. V gave up 4 bases and J gave up 2 bases, with 15 bases separating them. CDR3 amino acids: CASSPVGAGTYEQYF. As DNA, the CDR3 is TGCGCCAGCAGCCCTGTAGGGGCAGGGACCTACGAGCAGTACTTC.

CDR3 amino acids: CASSPGTAEKLFF. In nucleotides, the CDR3 is TGTGCCAGCAGCCCCGGGACAGCCGAAAAACTGTTTTTT. This chain links TRBV6-2 or TRBV6-3 with TRBJ1-4, with 7 bases aligning to TRBD1. Germline-derived CDR1 and CDR2 are MNHEY and SVGEGT. The CDR3 length is 13 residues. V was clipped by 6 bases and J by 8 bases; unmatched bases: 6.

V is TRBV5-5 and J is TRBJ1-1; tentatively, D is TRBD1 (5 bases). From germline, CDR1 is SGHKS and CDR2 YYEKEE (reference sequence). There are 13 residues in the CDR3. Between the trimmed V and J ends, which lost 2 bases and 4 bases, there was a span of 9 bases. CDR3 sequence (DNA): TGTGCCAGCAGCTTTGGGGGAGGCACTGAAGCTTTCTTT. This gives the protein CASSFGGGTEAFF.

The genes are TRBV19 and TRBJ1-2, with D possibly matching TRBD1 (6 bases). The CDR3 runs 14 residues. Germline V CDR1 and CDR2: LNHDA, SQIVND (reference sequence). V lost 6 bases, J lost 1 base, and 12 bases lay in between. The CDR3 protein is CASRAGALNYGYTF. The CDR3 nucleotides are TGTGCCAGTAGGGCAGGGGCCCTTAACTATGGCTACACCTTC. Combining the CDR3 with reference TRBV19 and TRBJ1-2 gives the whole variable domain DGGITQSPKYLFRKEGQNVTLSCEQNLNHDAMYWYRQDPGQGLRLIYYSQIVNDFQKGDIAEGYSVSREKKESFPLTVTSAQKNPTAFYLCASRAGALNYGYTFGSGTRLTVV.

This chain joins TRBV5-6 and TRBJ2-1; TRBD2 matches at 10 bases. This CDR3 region has 16 residues. Germline values: CDR1 SGHDT, CDR2 YYEEEE. V was clipped by 6 bases and J by 9 bases; unmatched bases: 15. DNA for the CDR3: TGTGCCAGCATCACCGGAAGCGGGGGGGCGAGGAGTGAGCAGTTCTTC. This codes for CASITGSGGARSEQFF.

This clone was observed once. This chain uses TRBV6-2 or TRBV6-3 with TRBJ2-1, with TRBD2 matching 8 bases. J gave up 9 bases and V 1 base, and 5 bases lay outside the gene matches. Per germline, CDR1 MNHEY and CDR2 SVGEGT. This CDR3 has 14 residues. The CDR3 spells CASSYLGTRPEQFF. CDR3 DNA: TGTGCCAGCAGTTACTTGGGGACTAGACCTGAGCAGTTCTTC.

This chain links TRBV11-1 with TRBJ2-5; 7 bases fit TRBD1. Trimming cost V 3 bases and J 0 bases; bases outside gene matches: 4. Per the germline V gene, CDR1 is SGHAT and CDR2 is FQDESV (reference sequence). This CDR3 is built from 15 residues. CDR3 amino acids: CASSFGQGDQETQYF. In DNA, the CDR3 is TGTGCCAGCAGCTTCGGGCAGGGGGACCAAGAGACCCAGTACTTC.

The chain couples TRBV7-2 to TRBJ1-5; TRBD1 aligns across 9 bases. Losses at the gene ends were 4 bases for V and 5 bases for J; bases not matched to a gene: 3. The CDR3 runs to 14 residues. Germline CDR1 SGHTA, CDR2 FQGNSA. CDR3 region: CASSSQGAYQPQHF. The CDR3 region has the DNA TGTGCCAGCAGCTCACAGGGGGCGTATCAGCCCCAGCATTTT. The full variable domain, rest sourced from reference TRBV7-2 and TRBJ1-5, is GAGVSQSPSNKVTEKGKDVELRCDPISGHTALYWYRQSLGQGLEFLIYFQGNSAPDKSGLPSDRFSAERTGGSVSTLTIQRTQQEDSAVYLCASSSQGAYQPQHFGDGTRLSIL.

The rearrangement links TRBV14 to TRBJ2-3; 8 nucleotides agree with TRBD2. The ends lost 1 base at V and 1 base at J; junction bases unmatched: 7. CDR1 is SGHDN, CDR2 FVKESK, per germline. The CDR3 sequence is 17 residues long. The CDR3 loop is CASSQAWLAGGTDTQYF. CDR3 DNA sequence: TGTGCCAGCAGCCAAGCGTGGCTAGCGGGTGGCACAGATACGCAGTATTTT.

The chain has TRBV12-3 or TRBV12-4 and TRBJ1-2; D remains ambiguous. Trimming cost V 6 bases and J 4 bases, with 12 bases left between them. The CDR3 consists of 13 residues. The CDR3 sequence is CASRDSDSYGYTF. CDR3 DNA sequence: TGTGCCAGCAGGGACTCGGACTCCTATGGCTACACCTTC.

This chain links TRBV7-2 with TRBJ1-1, with 7 bases identical to TRBD1. CDR1 SGHTA and CDR2 FQGNSA come from the germline V gene. V was pared by 0 bases and J by 1 base, with 5 bases of the junction left unmatched. The CDR3 totals 16 residues. For the CDR3, the DNA is TGTGCCAGCAGCTTAGCAGGGGGCGCCGGGAACACTGAAGCTTTCTTT. This translates into CASSLAGGAGNTEAFF.